Listed below are T cell receptor beta chains from one sample, sequenced in a study of monozygotic twins with inflammatory bowel disease. For each CDR3 protein, TCRdb gives one entry from its re-call of the 5' RACE reads, without DNA. The listing contains more than 75,000 distinct CDR3 sequences. What was sequenced was blood. Receptors were obtained from a human donor with ulcerative colitis or Crohn's disease, or a healthy co-twin of an affected twin (not recorded which). CDR3s include the opening cysteine and the closing phenylalanine or tryptophan. Where a row states a size, it is once, few, many or the class of an expanded clone; other rows omit it.

NA	TRBV5-5	TRBJ2-5	CASSLGDGETQYF
NA	TRBV20-1	TRBJ2-1	CSAALAGASAKQFF
NA	TRBV3-1	TRBJ2-1	CASSPGAGGYEQFF
NA	TRBV11-1	TRBJ2-2	CASSLAQGLYTGELFF
NA	TRBV14	TRBJ1-2	CASSQVFAAVEPYGYTF
NA	TRBV6-5	TRBJ1-2	CASSYGVNYGYTF
NA	TRBV5-1	TRBJ2-1	CASSPSGGTLQFF
NA	TRBV7-9	TRBJ1-2	CASSTRDLYGYTF
NA	TRBV6-5	TRBJ1-1	CASSYQLTGGAEAFF
NA	TRBV11-2	TRBJ2-1	CASSLEPGSYNEQFF
NA	TRBV29-1	TRBJ2-7	CSARTGYEQYF
medium-sized	TRBV20-1	TRBJ1-2	CSATGAGGYTF
NA	TRBV7-8	TRBJ2-5	CASSFWGGETQYF
NA	TRBV20-1	TRBJ2-3	CSARTSGVTDTQYF
NA	TRBV5-1	TRBJ1-1	CASSLSAALNTEAFF
NA	TRBV29-1	TRBJ1-1	CSVRQETTEAFF